This T cell receptor (beta chain) was sequenced during a study of shared clonotypes between healthy human individuals. Findings and limits, study-wide: Exclusively blood specimens were collected; tissue repertoires likely differ.

Of note for this clone: Antigen unknown.

V dropped 5 bases and J dropped 7; count of bases not matched to a gene: 9. Germline CDR1 and CDR2: SEHNR and FQNEAQ (reference sequence). The CDR3 is 14 residues long. Produced via immunoSEQ multiplex PCR; TCRdb's table is partial and in-frame only. The sample has a few hundred thousand clones; about nine tenths are singletons. This rearrangement joins TRBV7-9 to TRBJ2-7; 9 bases agree with TRBD1. The clonotype was recovered from a man aged 18 to 35 in good health. Input material: memory CD8+ T cells sorted from blood. The subset here: CD45RO+ cells pooled with CCR7-negative TemRA cells. As DNA, the CDR3 is TGTGCCAGCAGCATGGTGGGACAGGGCCGGGAGCAGTACTTC. Protein sequence: CASSMVGQGREQYF.